This is a list of T cell receptor beta chains from one sample in a study of blood T cell repertoires in COVID-19. Data came from immunoSEQ multiplex PCR; TCRdb stores just in-frame clones and leaves some out. The data contain over 200,000 clones, approximately 83% of them singletons. The material sequenced was PBMCs or T cells enriched from blood (not recorded which). The source of these receptors is a woman between 50 and 59 years old who had recovered from COVID-19. The CDR3 runs from the conserved cysteine through the conserved F or W. A D gene is named only where the DNA matches it firmly. The size of a clone is reported for some rows only, either as once, few or many, or as a class for expanded clones.

j_gene	v_gene	abundance	d_gene	CDR3aa	CDR3nt
TRBJ2-2	TRBV4-1	-	-	CASSQGPTGELFF	TGCGCCAGCAGTCAGGGGCCCACCGGGGAGCTGTTTTTT
TRBJ2-3	TRBV18	few	-	CASSLGLDLGTDTQYF	TGTGCCAGCTCACTGGGACTGGATTTGGGCACAGATACGCAGTATTTT
TRBJ1-5	TRBV5-5	once	TRBD1	CASSLWGQGEQPQHF	TGTGCCAGCAGCTTGTGGGGGCAGGGGGAACAGCCCCAGCATTTT
TRBJ2-3	TRBV5-6	-	TRBD2	CASSLGLAGEYADTQYF	TGTGCCAGCAGCTTGGGACTAGCGGGAGAGTATGCAGATACGCAGTATTTT
TRBJ1-1	TRBV2	-	-	CASTADRLSEAFF	TGTGCCAGCACCGCCGACAGGCTGAGTGAAGCTTTCTTT
TRBJ1-1	TRBV28	-	-	CASSLQQGYTEAFF	TGTGCCAGCAGTTTACAACAGGGTTACACTGAAGCTTTCTTT
TRBJ2-7	TRBV6-1	few	-	CASSDPDRTVGEQYF	TGTGCCAGCAGTGATCCCGACAGAACGGTGGGCGAGCAGTACTTC
TRBJ2-7	TRBV27	-	TRBD1	CASGTGGGEQYF	TGTGCCAGCGGTACAGGGGGCGGAGAGCAGTACTTC
TRBJ2-6	TRBV5-1	-	-	CASSSQGSGANVLTF	TGCGCCAGCAGCTCACAGGGCTCTGGGGCCAACGTCCTGACTTTC
TRBJ1-1	TRBV30	-	-	CAWSVRWGVNTEAFF	TGTGCCTGGAGTGTACGATGGGGGGTGAACACTGAAGCTTTCTTT
TRBJ2-2	TRBV24-1	-	-	CATSDPEAVDTGELFF	TGTGCCACCAGTGACCCGGAGGCGGTAGACACCGGGGAGCTGTTTTTT
TRBJ2-5	TRBV18	-	-	CASSTHGQETQYF	TGTGCCAGCTCAACACACGGTCAAGAGACCCAGTACTTC
TRBJ1-3	TRBV28	-	-	CASSLTGNSGNTIYF	TGTGCCAGCAGTCTCACAGGAAACTCTGGAAACACCATATATTTT
TRBJ1-1	TRBV5-5	once	-	CASSVPTGKALSTEAFF	TGTGCCAGCAGCGTACCTACAGGGAAGGCCCTAAGCACTGAAGCTTTCTTT
TRBJ2-3	TRBV30	-	TRBD2	CAWSVGTSASTDTQYF	TGTGCCTGGAGTGTCGGGACTAGCGCTAGCACAGATACGCAGTATTTT
TRBJ1-6	TRBV2	once	TRBD1	CASSRDRGNSPLHF	TGTGCCAGCAGTCGGGACAGGGGAAATTCACCCCTCCACTTT
TRBJ2-5	TRBV5-1	-	-	CASSYLGVGETQYF	TGCGCCAGCAGCTATTTAGGGGTGGGAGAGACCCAGTACTTC
TRBJ2-7	TRBV18	-	-	CASSPNRDDEQYF	TGTGCCAGCTCACCTAACAGGGATGACGAGCAGTACTTC
TRBJ1-2	TRBV27	-	TRBD1	CASSFSDREVYGYTF	TGTGCCAGCAGTTTTTCAGACAGGGAGGTCTATGGCTACACCTTC
TRBJ2-1	TRBV18	-	-	CASSPPNRDYNEQFF	TGTGCCAGCTCACCACCAAATCGGGATTACAATGAGCAGTTCTTC
TRBJ2-3	TRBV28	-	-	CASSLTGWTDTQYF	TGTGCCAGCAGTTTAACGGGTTGGACAGATACGCAGTATTTT
TRBJ2-1	TRBV28	-	TRBD2	CASTSGLDEDYNEQFF	TGTGCCAGCACCTCGGGACTAGACGAAGACTACAATGAGCAGTTCTTC
TRBJ1-1	TRBV28	-	TRBD1	CASSFISTGKNTEAFF	TGTGCCAGCAGTTTCATATCGACAGGGAAAAACACTGAAGCTTTCTTT
TRBJ1-2	TRBV11-2	-	-	CASSLDLRQFGNYGYTF	TGTGCCAGCAGCTTAGATCTAAGACAGTTTGGTAACTATGGCTACACCTTC
TRBJ2-1	TRBV4-2	-	TRBD2	CASSHAIRDRGGLAGGNEQFF	TGTGCCAGCAGCCACGCGATCCGGGACAGGGGGGGACTAGCGGGAGGCAATGAGCAGTTCTTC
TRBJ2-1	TRBV29-1	-	-	CSGGQQSSYNEQFF	TGCAGCGGTGGACAGCAAAGCTCCTACAATGAGCAGTTCTTC
TRBJ2-4	TRBV7-8	-	-	CASSPGALQYF	TGTGCCAGCAGCCCTGGGGCCCTTCAGTACTTC
TRBJ2-7	TRBV7-9	-	-	CASSTDLLPYEQYF	TGTGCCAGCAGCACCGATCTATTACCCTACGAGCAGTACTTC
TRBJ2-7	TRBV28	-	TRBD2	CASGQLAEVYEQYF	TGTGCCAGCGGCCAACTAGCGGAGGTTTACGAGCAGTACTTC
TRBJ1-5	TRBV27	-	-	CASSIGNQPQHF	TGTGCCAGCAGTATCGGCAATCAGCCCCAGCATTTT
TRBJ2-7	TRBV6-5	-	TRBD1	CASSSDRPPYEQYF	TGTGCCAGCAGTTCGGACAGGCCTCCCTACGAGCAGTACTTC
TRBJ1-2	TRBV3-1/TRBV3-2	-	TRBD1	CASSQTGGLGYGYTF	TGTGCCAGCAGCCAAACAGGGGGGTTAGGCTATGGCTACACCTTC
TRBJ2-3	TRBV19	-	-	CASSIGGGIDTQYF	TGTGCCAGTAGTATAGGTGGCGGGATAGATACGCAGTATTTT
TRBJ1-2	TRBV6-1	-	-	CASSAKGPNSHQGYTF	TGTGCCAGCAGTGCCAAGGGGCCAAACTCACATCAGGGCTACACCTTC
TRBJ2-7	TRBV5-4	-	TRBD2	CASSRAAGGVYEQYF	TGTGCCAGCAGCAGGGCCGCGGGAGGTGTATACGAGCAGTACTTC
TRBJ1-1	TRBV12-5	-	-	CASGSPRGGRTEAFF	TGTGCTAGTGGTTCCCCCCGAGGGGGAAGAACTGAAGCTTTCTTT
TRBJ1-2	TRBV7-2	-	-	CASSPSQAYGYTF	TGTGCCAGCAGCCCTTCCCAGGCCTATGGCTACACCTTC
TRBJ2-1	TRBV19	-	-	CASSFAQGRNEQFF	TGTGCCAGTAGCTTTGCCCAGGGGAGAAATGAGCAGTTCTTC
TRBJ2-1	TRBV19	-	-	CASSELAYHNEQFF	TGTGCCAGTAGTGAGCTAGCGTACCACAATGAGCAGTTCTTC
TRBJ2-1	TRBV11-3	-	-	CASSLVRGPYNEQFF	TGTGCCAGCAGCTTAGTCAGGGGACCCTACAATGAGCAGTTCTTC
TRBJ1-5	TRBV20-1	-	-	CSAIRDQPQHF	TGCAGTGCCATCCGGGATCAGCCCCAGCATTTT
TRBJ2-3	TRBV9	-	TRBD2	CASTPGLAGFTDTQYF	TGTGCCAGCACCCCCGGACTAGCGGGGTTCACAGATACGCAGTATTTT
TRBJ2-5	TRBV29-1	-	TRBD2	CSVEALAGSGAQYF	TGCAGCGTTGAGGCACTAGCGGGGTCCGGGGCCCAGTACTTC
TRBJ2-1	TRBV5-4	-	TRBD2	CASRGSKLAGESYNEQFF	TGTGCCAGCAGGGGGAGTAAACTAGCGGGAGAATCCTACAATGAGCAGTTCTTC
TRBJ2-6	TRBV10-2	-	-	CASSRVPSTGANVLTF	TGCGCCAGCAGTCGGGTGCCGTCTACTGGGGCCAACGTCCTGACTTTC
TRBJ2-1	TRBV30	few	TRBD2	CAWSDKLAGDKNEQFF	TGTGCCTGGAGCGATAAACTAGCGGGAGATAAAAATGAGCAGTTCTTC
TRBJ2-7	TRBV6-5	few	TRBD1	CASRGTGFYEQYF	TGTGCCAGCAGAGGGACAGGGTTCTACGAGCAGTACTTC
TRBJ2-7	TRBV6-5	-	TRBD2	CASSYLSSGSEQYF	TGTGCCAGCAGTTACTTGTCTAGCGGGAGCGAGCAGTACTTC
TRBJ1-2	TRBV5-1	many	TRBD1	CASSLAGTGGEGYTF	TGCGCCAGCAGCTTGGCGGGGACAGGGGGCGAAGGCTACACCTTC
TRBJ2-2	TRBV28	once	-	CASSLFSDTGELFF	TGTGCCAGCAGTTTATTCTCCGACACCGGGGAGCTGTTTTTT